This T cell receptor (delta chain) was sequenced for a study of γδ T cells in repeated Plasmodium falciparum infection. Study-wide background: Donors had four controlled P. falciparum NF54 infections over roughly 590 days. Study observations and caveats: Vgamma9/Vdelta2+ repertoires stayed stably polyclonal over time and infection.

With V trimmed by 7 bases and J by 9 bases, 20 bases remained unmatched. CDR1 and CDR2 from the germline V gene are TSWWSYY and QGS. CDR3 length: 17 residues. The table lists this clone with many counts. Its antigen remains unidentified. The protein TCRdb gives is from a much larger clone and does not agree with this DNA's translation at residue 4, likely a read error; the protein shown here comes from the DNA. Both TRG and TRD chains were sequenced from each sorted sample. TCRdb re-called the multiplex PCR reads via CATT. The data show tens of thousands of delta-chain clones, around 1.7% seen once. Flow sorting of PBMC yielded separate Vgamma9/Vdelta2+ and Vdelta2-negative gammadelta T cell populations for bulk repertoire analysis.

The TCR was taken from a pool of human donors (malaria-infected and uninfected, not separated). Sequencing was carried out using gamma-delta T cells from blood. The chain joins TRDV1 to TRDJ1, with TRDD3 identical over 10 bases. Assignment of the J gene here rests on matching the DNA to germline, because TCRdb gives none. CDR3 protein: CALVDPEIMRGIRQLIF. In DNA, the CDR3 is TGTGCTCTTGTGGACCCGGAAATCATGCGGGGGATACGGCAACTCATCTTT.